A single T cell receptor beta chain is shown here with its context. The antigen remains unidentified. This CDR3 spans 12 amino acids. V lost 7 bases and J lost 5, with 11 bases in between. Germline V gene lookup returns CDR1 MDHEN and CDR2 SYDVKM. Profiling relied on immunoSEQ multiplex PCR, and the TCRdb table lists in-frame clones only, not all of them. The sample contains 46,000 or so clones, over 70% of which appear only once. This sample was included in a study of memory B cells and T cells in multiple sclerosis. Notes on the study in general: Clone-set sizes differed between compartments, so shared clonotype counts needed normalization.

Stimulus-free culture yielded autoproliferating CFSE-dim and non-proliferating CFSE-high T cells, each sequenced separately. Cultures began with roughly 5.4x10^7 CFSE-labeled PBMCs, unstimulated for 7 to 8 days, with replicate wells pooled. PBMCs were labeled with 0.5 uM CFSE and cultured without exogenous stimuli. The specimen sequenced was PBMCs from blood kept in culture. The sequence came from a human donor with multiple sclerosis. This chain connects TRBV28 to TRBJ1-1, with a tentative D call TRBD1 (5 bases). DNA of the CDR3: TGTGCCAGCAAGGGACTCCGAACTGAAGCTTTCTTT. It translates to CASKGLRTEAFF.